Below are 3 T cell receptor beta chains sequenced from a single sample in a study of control samples from healthy donors and cancer patients. Generated by immunoSEQ multiplex PCR, the TCRdb table keeps only in-frame clones and is missing some. Here the sample spans 17,000 or so clones, 86% being singletons. The sample consisted of PBMCs. These receptors all come from a woman aged 70-85 years with colorectal cancer.

The rearrangement uses TRBV6-5 and TRBJ2-7; 7 bases fit TRBD1. The CDR3 is made up of 15 amino acids. Losses at the gene ends were 6 bases for V and 4 bases for J; bases not matched to a gene: 12. The germline CDR1 and CDR2 sequences are MNHEY and SVGAGI. The CDR3 bases are TGTGCCAGCAGAATAGAGGGGGCACGTTTGTACGAGCAGTACTTC. The encoded protein is CASRIEGARLYEQYF.

This clone was counted once. Within the sample, other DNA sequences also encode this same CDR3. The chain employs TRBV11-3 and TRBJ2-1; the match to TRBD2 covers 13 bases. CDR3 length equals 16 residues. The V segment lost 1 base and the J segment 10 bases; nucleotides outside the gene matches: 7. Germline V gene lookup returns CDR1 SGHNT and CDR2 YENEEA. This CDR3 is CASSLGTSGGAGEQFF. CDR3 sequence (DNA): TGTGCCAGCAGCTTAGGCACTAGCGGGGGGGCGGGGGAGCAGTTCTTC. The whole variable domain, remainder taken from reference TRBV11-3 and TRBJ2-1, is EAGVVQSPRYKIIEKKQPVAFWCNPISGHNTLYWYLQNLGQGPELLIRYENEEAVDDSQLPKDRFSAERLKGVDSTLKIQPAELGDSAVYLCASSLGTSGGAGEQFFGPGTRLTVL.

This clone was counted once. The chain carries TRBV7-2 and TRBJ1-2; TRBD1 is a possible D gene (5 bases). CDR1 is SGHTA and CDR2 is FQGNSA in the germline V gene. CDR3 length equals 14 residues. Trimming cost V 0 bases and J 3 bases, with 8 bases left between them. CDR3 in amino acids: CASSLAGADYGYTF. The CDR3 region has the DNA TGTGCCAGCAGCTTAGCTGGGGCTGACTATGGCTACACCTTC.